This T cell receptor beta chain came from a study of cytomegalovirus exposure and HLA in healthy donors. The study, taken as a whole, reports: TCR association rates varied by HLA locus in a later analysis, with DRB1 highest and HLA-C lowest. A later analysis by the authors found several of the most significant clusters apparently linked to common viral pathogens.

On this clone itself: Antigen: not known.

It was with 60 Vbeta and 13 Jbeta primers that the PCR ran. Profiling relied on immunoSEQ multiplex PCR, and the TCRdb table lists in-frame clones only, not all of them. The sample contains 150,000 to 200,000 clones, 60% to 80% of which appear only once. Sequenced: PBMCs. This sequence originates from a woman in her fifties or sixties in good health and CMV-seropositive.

The CDR3 reads CASQSTSGGDEQYF. The CDR3 DNA reads TGCGCCAGCCAATCTACTAGCGGGGGGGACGAGCAGTACTTC. The rearrangement joins TRBV5-1 to TRBJ2-7; TRBD2 aligns across 13 bases. The CDR3 covers 14 residues. J lost 5 bases, V lost 7 bases, and 6 bases had no gene match. CDR1 SGHRS and CDR2 YFSETQ come from the germline V gene.